Shown below are 4 T cell receptor beta chains from a single sample sequenced in a study of graft-versus-host responses after intestinal transplantation. This table comes from immunoSEQ multiplex PCR, and its TCRdb copy is limited to in-frame clones, with some not included. The table includes 65,000 to 100,000 clones, approximately 90% detected once. These receptors have no known antigen. The starting material was unstimulated CD8+ T cells sorted from spleen or lymph node cells, obtained before transplant. These receptors all come from a human donor who was the organ donor for an intestinal transplant.

The chain joins TRBV6-5 to TRBJ2-1; D is unresolved. This CDR3 contains 13 residues. Trimming shortened V by 6 bases and J by 3 bases, and 9 bases separated the two germline ends. CDR1 is MNHEY, CDR2 SVGAGI, per germline. The CDR3 DNA reads TGTGCCAGCAGCCCAACCTACTACAATGAGCAGTTCTTC. This encodes CASSPTYYNEQFF.

The chain recombines TRBV2 with TRBJ1-2; D unclear. Between the trimmed V and J ends, which lost 4 bases and 3 bases, there was a span of 18 bases. Germline lookup yields CDR1 SNHLY and CDR2 FYNNEI. This CDR3 region has 16 residues. The CDR3 loop reads CASSGAAGLGDYGYTF. The DNA of the CDR3 is TGTGCCAGCAGTGGGGCGGCGGGCCTCGGGGACTATGGCTACACCTTC.

J is TRBJ2-7 and V is TRBV4-2; D is perhaps TRBD2 (6 bases). CDR1 LGHNA and CDR2 YNFKEQ come from the germline V gene. The CDR3 is 15 residues long. Trimming shortened V by 0 bases and J by 0 bases, and 9 bases separated the two germline ends. CDR3 DNA sequence: TGTGCCAGCAGCCAAGATGGAGGGAGCTCCTACGAGCAGTACTTC. It specifies CASSQDGGSSYEQYF.

The V call is TRBV4-3, the J call TRBJ1-4, with D perhaps TRBD1 (6 bases). The V end lost 2 bases, the J end lost 8 bases, and 18 bases lay between the germline ends. The length of the CDR3 is 16 residues. Germline V CDR1 and CDR2: LGHNA, YSLEER. The chain's CDR3 is CASSQRQARFGEKLFF. As DNA, the CDR3 is TGCGCCAGCAGCCAAAGACAGGCGCGGTTCGGGGAAAAACTGTTTTTT.